This TCR beta chain was documented in a study of T cells in localized non-small cell lung cancer. Whole-study results and caveats: The study sequenced only one region of the tumor. As a result, intratumor heterogeneity could not be excluded and remains possible. A median of roughly 57 clones ranked among the top 100 in tumor appeared in adjacent lung. Highest T cell clonality was seen in uninvolved adjacent lung, surpassing that measured in tumor.

This table comes from immunoSEQ multiplex PCR, and its TCRdb copy is limited to in-frame clones, with some not included. There are 45,000 to 60,000 clones in the sample; just over 85% occur only once, and roughly 5.5% lies in the top ten. In this sample, this clone turned up a few times. Antigen specificity is unknown. Sample: peripheral blood, taken before any cancer treatment. The TCR originated in a woman aged 35-70 years with stage I lung adenocarcinoma.

DNA of the CDR3: TGTGCCAGCAGCCGGGACAGGGGAAACTATGAGCAGTTCTTC. It yields the protein CASSRDRGNYEQFF. The J gene is TRBJ2-1, the V gene TRBV2, with 10 bases that match TRBD1. The germline V gene has CDR1 SNHLY and CDR2 FYNNEI. This CDR3 has 14 residues. The V segment lost 6 bases and the J segment 8 bases; nucleotides outside the gene matches: 7.